The present T cell receptor beta chain was sequenced within a study of control samples from healthy donors and cancer patients. Repertoires were generated with immunoSEQ multiplex PCR, while TCRdb's copy carries only in-frame clones and drops some. The data show tens of thousands of clones, with approximately 80% seen just once and under 14% held by the top ten. Germline V lookup: CDR1 GTSNPN, CDR2 SVGIG (reference sequence). Losses at the gene ends were 1 base for V and 3 bases for J; bases not matched to a gene: 5. The CDR3 is 16 residues long. Material for sequencing was PBMCs. V gene TRBV30 combines with J gene TRBJ1-5; 11 bases line up with TRBD1. The sequence derives from a man in his sixties with head and neck cancer. The CDR3 here is CAWSARTGGFNQPQHF. CDR3 coding DNA: TGTGCCTGGAGTGCCCGGACAGGGGGCTTCAATCAGCCCCAGCATTTT.